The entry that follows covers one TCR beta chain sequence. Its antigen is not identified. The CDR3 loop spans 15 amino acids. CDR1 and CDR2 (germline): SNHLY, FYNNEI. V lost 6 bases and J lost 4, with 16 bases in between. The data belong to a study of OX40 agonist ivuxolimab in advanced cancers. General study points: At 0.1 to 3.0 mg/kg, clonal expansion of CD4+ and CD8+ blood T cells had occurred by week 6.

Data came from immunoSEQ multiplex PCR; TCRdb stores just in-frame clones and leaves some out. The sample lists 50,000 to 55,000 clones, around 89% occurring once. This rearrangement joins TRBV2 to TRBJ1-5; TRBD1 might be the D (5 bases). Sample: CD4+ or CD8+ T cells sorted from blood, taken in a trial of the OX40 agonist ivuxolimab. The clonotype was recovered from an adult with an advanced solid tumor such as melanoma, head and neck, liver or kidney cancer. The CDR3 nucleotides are TGTGCCAGCAGCCAAGGGGTTTTCGGGAATCAGCCCCAGCATTTT. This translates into CASSQGVFGNQPQHF.